Listed below are T cell receptor beta chains from one sample, sequenced in a study of cytomegalovirus exposure and HLA in healthy donors. Assay used: immunoSEQ multiplex PCR; TCRdb lists only in-frame clones, some missing. The sample holds roughly 160,000 clones, roughly three quarters seen once. Source material: PBMCs. Receptors were obtained from a man aged 55 to 70 in good health and CMV-seronegative. CDR3s include the opening cysteine and the closing phenylalanine or tryptophan. Each record gives: J gene, CDR3 length, V gene, CDR3 protein.

J: TRBJ2-6; length: 15; V: TRBV28; CDR3: CASSPQYTGANVLTF
J: TRBJ2-1; length: 17; V: TRBV4-3; CDR3: CASSLWTSGRSYNEQFF
J: TRBJ2-5; length: 14; V: TRBV7-2; CDR3: CASSSGLLQETQYF
J: TRBJ2-1; length: 14; V: TRBV5-8; CDR3: CASSFWGQNNEQFF
J: TRBJ2-1; length: 16; V: TRBV6-4; CDR3: CATSLAGVEPYNEQFF
J: TRBJ1-5; length: 13; V: TRBV2; CDR3: CASSEPRLEPQHF
J: TRBJ2-7; length: 18; V: TRBV28; CDR3: CASSHRVGTRVGSYEQYF
J: TRBJ2-3; length: 15; V: TRBV28; CDR3: CASSSRRKSTDTQYF
J: TRBJ1-1; length: 14; V: TRBV6-5; CDR3: CASSPGTGKTEAFF
J: TRBJ1-2; length: 12; V: TRBV27; CDR3: CASRQGNYGYTF
J: TRBJ2-5; length: 17; V: TRBV27; CDR3: CASSHSRDRGPSETQYF
J: TRBJ2-7; length: 12; V: TRBV7-2; CDR3: CASSSDIYEQYF
J: TRBJ2-2; length: 15; V: TRBV23-1; CDR3: CASSQGAPNTGELFF
J: TRBJ2-7; length: 13; V: TRBV7-2; CDR3: CASSLPQGYEQYF
J: TRBJ2-5; length: 14; V: TRBV18; CDR3: CASSLTDRGATQYF
J: TRBJ2-6; length: 13; V: TRBV28; CDR3: CASSLGGANVLTF
J: TRBJ1-2; length: 13; V: TRBV19; CDR3: CASSINRVYGYTF
J: TRBJ1-6; length: 15; V: TRBV28; CDR3: CASSLWQGLGSPLHF
J: TRBJ2-2; length: 14; V: TRBV11-1; CDR3: CASSLVAQQGELFF
J: TRBJ1-4; length: 16; V: TRBV19; CDR3: CASSTQVGDGGEKLFF
J: TRBJ1-2; length: 13; V: TRBV29-1; CDR3: CSVSFDRGYGYTF
J: TRBJ1-4; length: 14; V: TRBV28; CDR3: CASSLLGGNEKLFF
J: TRBJ1-1; length: 13; V: TRBV7-2; CDR3: CASSSSRGLEAFF
J: TRBJ1-1; length: 15; V: TRBV2; CDR3: CASSEDMGRNTEAFF
J: TRBJ2-5; length: 14; V: TRBV10-3; CDR3: CAISAESEQETQYF
J: TRBJ2-1; length: 18; V: TRBV7-9; CDR3: CASSLAGLAGPSYNEQFF